Below, one TCR beta chain is given with its context. Its antigen is not identified. This record comes from a study of shared clonotypes between healthy human individuals. The method was immunoSEQ multiplex PCR; TCRdb's version includes in-frame clones alone and lacks a portion of them. The sample records approximately 650,000 clones, around 95% being singletons. Findings of the study overall: Rarefaction demonstrated incomplete sorted-subset sequencing despite large depth.

The CDR3 runs 14 residues. Germline V gene lookup returns CDR1 SQVTM and CDR2 ANQGSEA. Trimming removed 4 bases at V and 5 bases at J, with 18 bases between. CD45RO-negative cells were positively selected for CCR7, leaving out terminally differentiated effector memory CD45RA+ cells. This clonotype was sampled from a young woman in good health. The chain has TRBV29-1 and TRBJ2-7; weak D call: TRBD2 (6 bases). The sequenced sample consisted of naive CD8+ T cells sorted from blood. CDR3 coding DNA: TGCAGCGTTGGGGGAGGACACCTCGGCAACGAGCAGTACTTC. Translated: CSVGGGHLGNEQYF.